This T cell receptor (beta chain) was recovered during a study of blood T cell repertoires in COVID-19. Study background: Acute-phase and convalescent COVID-19 samples originated in the United States, Italy and Spain. Nucleic acid was either cDNA or gDNA, and it came from T cells, B-cell-depleted T cells, or PBMCs.

In the original analysis: Estimation of nucleated cell counts relied on the amplification of reference gene primers. The protocol was immunoSEQ multiplex PCR, while the TCRdb copy is restricted to in-frame clones and leaves out a portion. V and J calls and clone size are those listed in that table; D and trimming were worked out from the DNA. The sample comprises over 200,000 clones, 88% of which are singletons, and under 0.9% rests with the top ten. Sequenced sample: peripheral blood. The sequence came from a man aged 35-49 years with acute or convalescent COVID-19.

CDR3 loop: CASSINFGRAGGKLFF. The CDR3 region has the DNA TGTGCCAGTAGTATAAATTTCGGGCGGGCCGGCGGAAAACTGTTTTTT. This sequence joins TRBV19 and TRBJ1-4, with no clear D. CDR1 LNHDA and CDR2 SQIVND come from the germline V gene (reference sequence). V was pared by 2 bases and J by 10 bases, with 20 bases between. CDR3 length: 16 residues. Full variable domain (rest looked up from reference TRBV19 and TRBJ1-4): DGGITQSPKYLFRKEGQNVTLSCEQNLNHDAMYWYRQDPGQGLRLIYYSQIVNDFQKGDIAEGYSVSREKKESFPLTVTSAQKNPTAFYLCASSINFGRAGGKLFFGSGTQLSVL.